A selection of T cell receptor beta chains follows, all from one sample in a study of OX40 agonist ivuxolimab in advanced cancers. Method: immunoSEQ multiplex PCR; TCRdb's copy keeps in-frame clones and lacks some. The repertoire includes tens of thousands of clones, about 86% of them detected once, and about 30% sits in the top ten. Source: CD4+ or CD8+ T cells sorted from blood, taken in a trial of the OX40 agonist ivuxolimab. The receptors shown here come from an adult with an advanced solid tumor such as melanoma, head and neck, liver or kidney cancer. Both conserved end residues are part of each CDR3. A D gene is named only where the DNA matches it firmly. The size field is filled for only some rows; it gives once, few, many or a size class.

v_call	clone_size	d_call	j_call	cdr3_aa	cdr3_nt
TRBV13	NA	NA	TRBJ1-2	CASSLGRAAYGYTF	TGTGCCAGCAGCTTAGGGAGGGCCGCCTATGGCTACACCTTC
TRBV6-5	NA	NA	TRBJ1-5	CASSYSSTSPQHF	TGTGCCAGCAGTTACTCTTCGACCTCGCCCCAGCATTTT
TRBV7-9	NA	NA	TRBJ1-1	CASSLVGANTEAFF	TGTGCCAGCAGCTTAGTAGGGGCCAACACTGAAGCTTTCTTT
TRBV7-9	few	TRBD1	TRBJ2-4	CASSLLPGGGDIQYF	TGTGCCAGCAGCTTACTTCCAGGGGGTGGAGACATTCAGTACTTC
TRBV7-9	NA	NA	TRBJ1-1	CASSLKVGINTEAFF	TGTGCCAGCAGCCTAAAAGTGGGGATCAACACTGAAGCTTTCTTT
TRBV11-2	once	TRBD1	TRBJ1-4	CASSGAGGSGEKLFF	TGTGCCAGCAGCGGCGCAGGGGGTTCAGGGGAAAAACTGTTTTTT
TRBV30	NA	NA	TRBJ2-7	CAWSVLERSYEQYF	TGTGCCTGGAGTGTACTGGAGCGGTCCTACGAGCAGTACTTC
TRBV28	NA	NA	TRBJ2-1	CASNNPGYNEQFF	TGTGCCAGCAATAATCCAGGATACAATGAGCAGTTCTTC
TRBV7-9	NA	NA	TRBJ1-5	CASSLVTGAAGQPQHF	TGTGCCAGCAGCTTAGTGACCGGAGCGGCGGGTCAGCCCCAGCATTTT
TRBV30	NA	NA	TRBJ1-3	CAWRGVSSGNTIYF	TGTGCCTGGAGGGGCGTGAGCTCTGGAAACACCATATATTTT
TRBV4-1	NA	NA	TRBJ2-3	CASSQVLSGMGTQYF	TGCGCCAGCAGCCAAGTCCTGTCCGGGATGGGGACGCAGTATTTT
TRBV4-1	medium-sized	NA	TRBJ2-7	CASSQGGGRIYEQYF	TGCGCCAGCAGCCAAGGAGGGGGTCGGATCTACGAGCAGTACTTC
TRBV2	NA	NA	TRBJ2-7	CASSEWGPRGYEQYF	TGTGCCAGCAGTGAATGGGGGCCGAGGGGCTACGAGCAGTACTTC
TRBV6-1	NA	NA	TRBJ2-7	CASSEGQLYREQYF	TGTGCCAGCAGTGAAGGGCAGCTGTATCGGGAGCAGTACTTC
TRBV5-5	few	NA	TRBJ2-1	CASSSGSSYNEQFF	TGTGCCAGCAGTAGCGGTAGCTCCTACAATGAGCAGTTCTTC
TRBV7-9	NA	NA	TRBJ1-5	CASAGGFNQPQHF	TGTGCCAGCGCGGGGGGATTCAATCAGCCCCAGCATTTT
TRBV19	NA	NA	TRBJ1-1	CASSLKGGNTEAFF	TGTGCCAGTAGCCTAAAGGGAGGGAACACTGAAGCTTTCTTT
TRBV28	NA	TRBD2	TRBJ2-5	CASNLAEEFKTQYF	TGTGCCAGCAACCTAGCGGAGGAGTTCAAGACCCAGTACTTC
TRBV5-8	NA	NA	TRBJ2-1	CASSRGSYNEQFF	TGTGCCAGCTCTCGGGGCTCCTACAATGAGCAGTTCTTC
TRBV7-9	NA	NA	TRBJ2-7	CASSLANQGYTYEQYF	TGTGCCAGCAGCTTAGCGAATCAGGGGTATACATACGAGCAGTACTTC
TRBV19	NA	TRBD2	TRBJ2-1	CASRTSGSSYNEQFF	TGTGCCAGTAGGACTAGCGGTAGCTCCTACAATGAGCAGTTCTTC
TRBV28	once	NA	TRBJ2-7	CATQGGAAYEQYF	TGTGCCACCCAGGGGGGGGCTGCCTACGAGCAGTACTTC
TRBV5-6	NA	NA	TRBJ1-5	CASSLQGYNQPQHF	TGTGCCAGCAGCTTGCAGGGGTACAATCAGCCCCAGCATTTT
TRBV7-8	once	NA	TRBJ2-5	CASSLVGLPLGETQYF	TGTGCCAGCAGCTTAGTGGGGCTCCCCCTGGGGGAGACCCAGTACTTC
TRBV11-2	NA	NA	TRBJ1-3	CASTAVFRGSGNTIYF	TGTGCCAGCACCGCCGTTTTCAGAGGCTCTGGAAACACCATATATTTT
TRBV7-3	NA	NA	TRBJ2-5	CASSSWDRQETQYF	TGTGCCAGCAGCTCATGGGACCGCCAAGAGACCCAGTACTTC
TRBV14	NA	NA	TRBJ1-1	CASSQVPGAPLDTEAFF	TGTGCCAGCAGCCAAGTCCCGGGAGCCCCTTTGGACACTGAAGCTTTCTTT
TRBV27	NA	NA	TRBJ1-1	CASSLMGGTEAFF	TGTGCCAGCAGTTTAATGGGGGGAACTGAAGCTTTCTTT
TRBV29-1	NA	NA	TRBJ2-5	CSITRETQYF	TGCAGTATCACAAGGGAGACCCAGTACTTC
TRBV21-1	NA	NA	TRBJ1-1	CASSKARGANTEAFF	TGTGCCAGCAGCAAAGCGCGAGGGGCAAACACTGAAGCTTTCTTT
TRBV28	NA	NA	TRBJ2-7	CASSTTMLEQYF	TGTGCCAGCAGTACGACTATGCTCGAGCAGTACTTC
TRBV2	once	NA	TRBJ2-7	CASSEAWFWYF	TGTGCCAGCAGTGAAGCGTGGTTTTGGTACTTC
TRBV19	NA	NA	TRBJ1-5	CASSIEAISNQPQHF	TGTGCCAGTAGTATAGAAGCAATTAGCAATCAGCCCCAGCATTTT
TRBV10-3	few	TRBD2	TRBJ2-3	CAISEEREGRRDTQYF	TGTGCCATCAGTGAGGAGCGGGAGGGCCGAAGGGATACGCAGTATTTT
TRBV5-8	NA	NA	TRBJ2-1	CASSLGEGSSYNEQFF	TGTGCCAGCAGCTTGGGTGAAGGGAGCTCCTACAATGAGCAGTTCTTC
TRBV15	NA	NA	TRBJ2-7	CATSRGGREQYF	TGTGCCACCAGCAGAGGGGGACGGGAGCAGTACTTC
TRBV19	NA	NA	TRBJ1-5	CASSMAETQYSNQPQHF	TGTGCCAGTAGTATGGCTGAGACACAATATAGCAATCAGCCCCAGCATTTT
TRBV13	NA	NA	TRBJ2-3	CASSLWSEERFTDTQYF	TGTGCCAGCAGCTTATGGTCTGAGGAGCGGTTCACAGATACGCAGTATTTT
TRBV6-1	NA	NA	TRBJ1-1	CASSEGGWGGTEAFF	TGTGCCAGCAGTGAAGGGGGCTGGGGGGGCACTGAAGCTTTCTTT
TRBV6-1	NA	TRBD1	TRBJ2-7	CASSATGQGMAYEQYF	TGTGCCAGCAGTGCCACGGGACAGGGGATGGCATACGAGCAGTACTTC
TRBV5-6	once	NA	TRBJ2-7	CASSLVLLLDEQYF	TGTGCCAGCAGCTTGGTTCTTCTCCTCGACGAGCAGTACTTC
TRBV6-5	NA	NA	TRBJ2-5	CASSTSDRGGPQYF	TGTGCCAGCAGTACCAGCGACAGGGGAGGGCCCCAGTACTTC
TRBV19	NA	TRBD2	TRBJ2-5	CASGGTSGIQETQYF	TGTGCCAGCGGGGGAACTAGCGGGATCCAAGAGACCCAGTACTTC
TRBV7-6	NA	NA	TRBJ2-1	CASSLETPHVGSYNEQFF	TGTGCCAGCAGCTTGGAGACCCCTCACGTCGGCTCCTACAATGAGCAGTTCTTC
TRBV6-5	NA	NA	TRBJ2-7	CASSYSGSLAYEQYF	TGTGCCAGCAGTTACTCCGGGAGTTTGGCCTACGAGCAGTACTTC
TRBV2	NA	TRBD2	TRBJ2-1	CASSTGTSGREGNEQFF	TGTGCCAGCAGTACTGGGACTAGCGGGAGGGAGGGCAATGAGCAGTTCTTC
TRBV5-1	few	TRBD2	TRBJ2-7	CASSWGSGLYEQYF	TGCGCCAGCAGTTGGGGTAGCGGGCTCTACGAGCAGTACTTC
TRBV6-5	NA	TRBD2	TRBJ2-3	CASSYSASGDTDTQYF	TGTGCCAGCAGTTACTCGGCTAGCGGGGATACAGATACGCAGTATTTT
TRBV5-1	NA	NA	TRBJ1-1	CASSWRSWNTEAFF	TGCGCCAGCAGCTGGAGAAGTTGGAACACTGAAGCTTTCTTT
TRBV5-1	NA	NA	TRBJ2-3	CASSLVGYSTDTQYF	TGCGCCAGCAGCTTGGTAGGTTATAGCACAGATACGCAGTATTTT
TRBV5-6	NA	NA	TRBJ2-4	CASSLAKYPSQNIQYF	TGTGCCAGCAGCTTGGCCAAGTACCCTAGCCAAAACATTCAGTACTTC
TRBV28	NA	NA	TRBJ2-2	CASSLELGGTGELFF	TGTGCCAGCAGTTTGGAACTGGGAGGCACCGGGGAGCTGTTTTTT
TRBV9	NA	NA	TRBJ2-1	CASRGDTPRNEQFF	TGTGCCAGCAGGGGAGACACCCCTCGGAATGAGCAGTTCTTC